Listed below are T cell receptor beta chains from one sample, sequenced in a study of blood T cells in healthy people across ages. TCRdb used MiXCR to reprocess the 5' RACE reads, holding one entry per CDR3 protein. The repertoire consists of 800,000 to 950,000 distinct CDR3 sequences, with about 29% occurring once and the leading ten covering roughly a tenth. These data also featured in a second study, about T cells of mothers and their children.

The sample was blood. The receptors were sampled from a middle-aged woman in good health. Both conserved end residues are part of each CDR3. Fields, in order: V gene, D gene, clone size, J gene, CDR3 DNA, CDR3 protein. D genes are given only for firm matches. Clone size is given for some rows only: seen once, a few or many times, or a class if the clone is expanded.

V gene: TRBV19; D gene: TRBD1; clone size: few; J gene: TRBJ2-7; CDR3 DNA: TGTGCCTCCAAATACGGGCAGGGGGTAAGTTACGAGCAGTACTTC; CDR3 protein: CASKYGQGVSYEQYF
V gene: TRBV20-1; D gene: TRBD2; clone size: once; J gene: TRBJ2-7; CDR3 DNA: TGCAGTGCTAGAAATCTACGGGGGGACTACGAGCAGTACTTC; CDR3 protein: CSARNLRGDYEQYF
V gene: TRBV5-1; D gene: .; clone size: many; J gene: TRBJ1-6; CDR3 DNA: TGCGCCAGCAGCAGGACAGCTACCGATTCACCCCTCCACTTT; CDR3 protein: CASSRTATDSPLHF
V gene: TRBV7-9; D gene: .; clone size: .; J gene: TRBJ1-1; CDR3 DNA: TGTGCCAGCAGCCATCCCCTTTTGACGGTGAACACTGAAGCTTTCTTT; CDR3 protein: CASSHPLLTVNTEAFF
V gene: TRBV5-1; D gene: .; clone size: many; J gene: TRBJ2-1; CDR3 DNA: TGCGCCAGCAGTCCCGACTGGATTGAGCAGTTCTTC; CDR3 protein: CASSPDWIEQFF
V gene: TRBV20-1; D gene: .; clone size: .; J gene: TRBJ2-1; CDR3 DNA: TGCAGTGCTAGAGAACTGGGGTCGGAGCAGTTCTTC; CDR3 protein: CSARELGSEQFF
V gene: TRBV7-3; D gene: .; clone size: many; J gene: TRBJ2-5; CDR3 DNA: TGTGCCAGCAGCTTAGGTCTGGCAGGGGCAGAGACCCAGTACTTC; CDR3 protein: CASSLGLAGAETQYF
V gene: TRBV28; D gene: .; clone size: few; J gene: TRBJ2-1; CDR3 DNA: TGTGCCAGCAGTTTAATACAGGGCAGAAACAATGAGCAGTTCTTC; CDR3 protein: CASSLIQGRNNEQFF
V gene: TRBV12-3/TRBV12-4; D gene: .; clone size: .; J gene: TRBJ1-1; CDR3 DNA: TGTGCCAGCAGTTTTGACCCGGGGACTGAAGCTTTCTTT; CDR3 protein: CASSFDPGTEAFF
V gene: TRBV10-3; D gene: TRBD2; clone size: many; J gene: TRBJ2-7; CDR3 DNA: TGTGCCATCAGTGAGGCAGAGGGAGGGTCCTACGAGCAGTACTTC; CDR3 protein: CAISEAEGGSYEQYF
V gene: TRBV11-2; D gene: .; clone size: few; J gene: TRBJ2-2; CDR3 DNA: TGTGCCAGCAGCTTAGGGACAGCCGGGGAGCTGTTTTTT; CDR3 protein: CASSLGTAGELFF
V gene: TRBV9; D gene: TRBD1; clone size: many; J gene: TRBJ1-2; CDR3 DNA: TGTGCCAGCAGCCCCCGACAGGGATTCTATGGCTACACCTTC; CDR3 protein: CASSPRQGFYGYTF
V gene: TRBV20-1; D gene: .; clone size: many; J gene: TRBJ1-4; CDR3 DNA: TGCAGTGCTAGAGACCCCACGGGGGACGGTAATGAAAAACTGTTTTTT; CDR3 protein: CSARDPTGDGNEKLFF
V gene: TRBV7-2; D gene: TRBD1; clone size: many; J gene: TRBJ1-1; CDR3 DNA: TGTGCCAGCAGCTCGGGACAGGGGGGCATGAACACTGAAGCTTTCTTT; CDR3 protein: CASSSGQGGMNTEAFF
V gene: TRBV12-3/TRBV12-4; D gene: .; clone size: .; J gene: TRBJ1-2; CDR3 DNA: TGTGCCAGCAGTTTAACCACAGGGTTCCTTGGCTACACCTTC; CDR3 protein: CASSLTTGFLGYTF
V gene: TRBV24-1; D gene: TRBD1; clone size: .; J gene: TRBJ2-3; CDR3 DNA: TGTGCCACCAGTGAACAGGGGAAACCAGATACGCAGTATTTT; CDR3 protein: CATSEQGKPDTQYF
V gene: TRBV9; D gene: TRBD1; clone size: many; J gene: TRBJ2-7; CDR3 DNA: TGTGCCAGCAGCGTTACGACAGGGAGCGAGCAGTACTTC; CDR3 protein: CASSVTTGSEQYF
V gene: TRBV12-3/TRBV12-4; D gene: .; clone size: few; J gene: TRBJ1-4; CDR3 DNA: TGTGCCAGCAGACTAACAGGGCGGGCTAATGAAAAACTGTTTTTT; CDR3 protein: CASRLTGRANEKLFF
V gene: TRBV28; D gene: .; clone size: few; J gene: TRBJ2-7; CDR3 DNA: TGTGCCAGCAGTACTCAGGGCTCGGACGACTACGAGCAGTACTTC; CDR3 protein: CASSTQGSDDYEQYF
V gene: TRBV12-3/TRBV12-4; D gene: .; clone size: few; J gene: TRBJ1-3; CDR3 DNA: TGTGCCAGCAGCTTAACAGGGACTGGAAACACCATATATTTT; CDR3 protein: CASSLTGTGNTIYF
V gene: TRBV18; D gene: TRBD1; clone size: .; J gene: TRBJ1-5; CDR3 DNA: TGTGCCAGCTCACCCCAGGGGGGAACTGAGCCCCAGCATTTT; CDR3 protein: CASSPQGGTEPQHF
V gene: TRBV29-1; D gene: TRBD1; clone size: many; J gene: TRBJ2-3; CDR3 DNA: TGCAGCGTTGAAGTGTATGGACAGGGGGGGACAGATACGCAGTATTTT; CDR3 protein: CSVEVYGQGGTDTQYF
V gene: TRBV6-5; D gene: .; clone size: many; J gene: TRBJ2-7; CDR3 DNA: TGTGCCAGCAGTCGGGCAGGGGATTTCTACGAGCAGTACTTC; CDR3 protein: CASSRAGDFYEQYF
V gene: TRBV6-1; D gene: .; clone size: few; J gene: TRBJ2-1; CDR3 DNA: TGTGCCAGCAGGGTTCCCATGGGCCTCTCCTACAATGAGCAGTTCTTC; CDR3 protein: CASRVPMGLSYNEQFF
V gene: TRBV29-1; D gene: TRBD2; clone size: .; J gene: TRBJ2-5; CDR3 DNA: TGCAGCGTGCCCTCTAAGCGGGGGGGCCGAGAGACCCAGTACTTC; CDR3 protein: CSVPSKRGGRETQYF
V gene: TRBV20-1; D gene: TRBD2; clone size: .; J gene: TRBJ2-7; CDR3 DNA: TGCAGCGGGGCCCCGAGCGGGGATCTAGATGAGCAGTACTTC; CDR3 protein: CSGAPSGDLDEQYF
V gene: TRBV7-2; D gene: .; clone size: .; J gene: TRBJ1-2; CDR3 DNA: TGTGCCAGCAGCGTCCGGGACGGAGATAACTATGGCTACACCTTC; CDR3 protein: CASSVRDGDNYGYTF
V gene: TRBV6-2/TRBV6-3; D gene: .; clone size: few; J gene: TRBJ1-5; CDR3 DNA: TGTGCCAGCACCAAGGGGGGAGTGAGCAATCAGCCCCAGCATTTT; CDR3 protein: CASTKGGVSNQPQHF
V gene: TRBV6-5; D gene: .; clone size: .; J gene: TRBJ1-2; CDR3 DNA: TGTGCCAGCAGTACCACCCCTGGGACTCGGAATGGCTACACCTTC; CDR3 protein: CASSTTPGTRNGYTF
V gene: TRBV27; D gene: TRBD2; clone size: .; J gene: TRBJ2-5; CDR3 DNA: TGTGCCACCCACGGGACTAGCGGCCCCCAACAAGAGACCCAGTACTTC; CDR3 protein: CATHGTSGPQQETQYF
V gene: TRBV6-5; D gene: .; clone size: many; J gene: TRBJ2-7; CDR3 DNA: TGTGCCAGCAGTCCCGAGACAGTTTCCTACGAGCAGTACTTC; CDR3 protein: CASSPETVSYEQYF
V gene: TRBV4-3; D gene: TRBD2; clone size: many; J gene: TRBJ2-7; CDR3 DNA: TGCGCCAGCAGCCAGGACTACGTAGTAGCGGGGTTTTACGAGCAGTACTTC; CDR3 protein: CASSQDYVVAGFYEQYF
V gene: TRBV10-3; D gene: TRBD1; clone size: many; J gene: TRBJ2-7; CDR3 DNA: TGTGCCATCAGTGAGGTTGGGACAGGTCGCTACGAGCAGTACTTC; CDR3 protein: CAISEVGTGRYEQYF
V gene: TRBV18; D gene: TRBD1; clone size: .; J gene: TRBJ1-5; CDR3 DNA: TGTGCCAGTGCAATTAGGACAGGTAGCAATCAGCCCCAGCATTTT; CDR3 protein: CASAIRTGSNQPQHF
V gene: TRBV11-3; D gene: TRBD1; clone size: few; J gene: TRBJ1-1; CDR3 DNA: TGTGCCAGCAGCTCCGGGACAGGGTTGAACACTGAAGCTTTCTTT; CDR3 protein: CASSSGTGLNTEAFF